Presented here are 18 T cell receptor beta chains from one specimen sequenced in a study of T cells in Graves' hyperthyroidism and ophthalmopathy. It was RNA transcripts that yielded the amplified TCR beta CDR3 regions. HTBI primers were used for first-round RT-PCR of the TCR CDR3. Via MiXCR, TCRdb re-called the multiplex PCR reads, giving one row per CDR3 protein. The table includes 380,000 or so distinct CDR3 sequences, approximately 13% detected once. Sequencing input: blood. These receptors came from a woman in her 30s with Graves' hyperthyroidism.

The chain is built from TRBV28 and TRBJ2-7; D might be TRBD2 (5 bases). This CDR3 comprises 11 residues. The V gene lost 6 bases and the J gene lost 7 bases, with 10 bases spanning the gap. Looked up from germline, CDR1 is MDHEN and CDR2 is SYDVKM. As DNA, the CDR3 is TGTGCCAGCAGCCAGGAGGAAGAGCAGTACTTC. Translated: CASSQEEEQYF. The full variable domain, with the rest looked up from reference TRBV28 and TRBJ2-7, is DVKVTQSSRYLVKRTGEKVFLECVQDMDHENMFWYRQDPGLGLRLIYFSYDVKMKEKGDIPEGYSVSREKKERFSLILESASTNQTSMYLCASSQEEEQYFGPGTRLTVT.

This clonotype was detected a few times. V is TRBV10-3 and J is TRBJ2-7; tentatively, D is TRBD1 (5 bases). Trimming stripped 4 bases from V and 3 bases from J, with 19 bases between. Germline assignment: CDR1 ENHRY and CDR2 SYGVKD. This CDR3 has 16 residues. CDR3 in amino acids: CAISVSFMLGDYEQYF. CDR3 DNA sequence: TGTGCCATCAGTGTAAGTTTTATGCTAGGGGACTACGAGCAGTACTTC.

This clonotype was seen more than once but under ten times. V is TRBV5-5 and J is TRBJ1-5; D call uncertain. Germline-derived CDR1 and CDR2 are SGHKS and YYEKEE (reference sequence). The CDR3 spans 15 residues. Trimming stripped 0 bases from V and 1 base from J, with 8 bases between. The CDR3 region is CASSLVRTSNQPQHF. CDR3 bases: TGTGCCAGCAGCTTGGTTAGGACCAGCAATCAGCCCCAGCATTTT. Together with reference TRBV5-5 and TRBJ1-5, the CDR3 gives the full variable domain: DAGVTQSPTHLIKTRGQQVTLRCSPISGHKSVSWYQQVLGQGPQFIFQYYEKEERGRGNFPDRFSARQFPNYSSELNVNALLLGDSALYLCASSLVRTSNQPQHFGDGTRLSIL.

This clonotype was seen repeatedly, ten times or more. The chain combines TRBV10-3 with TRBJ1-1; D is undetermined. Trimming shortened V by 6 bases and J by 3 bases, and 8 bases separated the two germline ends. The CDR3 runs 12 residues. Per germline, CDR1 ENHRY and CDR2 SYGVKD. Here the CDR3 reads CAIREADTEAFF. DNA of the CDR3: TGTGCCATCAGGGAGGCCGACACTGAAGCTTTCTTT.

The chain combines TRBV5-4 with TRBJ2-5; D uncertain. Germline V gene sequence: CDR1 SGHNT, CDR2 YYREEE (reference sequence). CDR3 length equals 14 residues. The V gene lost 0 bases and the J gene lost 4 bases, with 10 bases spanning the gap. The CDR3 bases are TGTGCCAGCAGCTTGGACGAGCAATTAGAGACCCAGTACTTC. Encoded protein: CASSLDEQLETQYF.

This clonotype was observed at least ten times. J is TRBJ1-5 and V is TRBV19; D gene ambiguous. Germline loops: CDR1 LNHDA, CDR2 SQIVND (reference sequence). The ends were cut back, 3 bases at V and 0 bases at J, with 18 bases in the middle. This CDR3 is 18 amino acids long. CDR3 DNA sequence: TGTGCCAGTAGTATCGGCGGTGGGGTAATAGATAGCAATCAGCCCCAGCATTTT. Translation: CASSIGGGVIDSNQPQHF.

V and J are TRBV7-2 and TRBJ1-6, with D unresolved. CDR1 is SGHTA, CDR2 FQGNSA, per germline. The CDR3 totals 12 residues. The V end was cut by 1 base, the J end by 12 bases, with 7 bases between. CDR3 region: CASSLGREPLHF. The CDR3 DNA is TGTGCCAGCAGCTTAGGCCGCGAACCCCTCCACTTT.

The sample holds a few counts of this clonotype. The rearrangement joins TRBV7-3 to TRBJ2-4; the match to TRBD1 covers 7 bases. The CDR3 extends over 14 amino acids. The V gene end was trimmed by 6 bases and the J gene end by 6 bases; junction bases not matched to a gene: 8. Per the germline V gene, CDR1 is SGHTA and CDR2 is FQGTGA. The CDR3 DNA sequence: TGTGCCAGCAGGTCACAGGGGTGGAGAAACATTCAGTACTTC. This sequence encodes CASRSQGWRNIQYF.

The chain has TRBV10-3 and TRBJ2-1; D is uncertain. From germline, CDR1 is ENHRY and CDR2 SYGVKD. Trimming removed 7 bases from V and 0 bases from J, with 7 bases in between. The CDR3 is 13 residues long. CDR3 nucleotide sequence: TGTGCCATCAAGGAGAGCTCCTACAATGAGCAGTTCTTC. Encoded protein: CAIKESSYNEQFF.

This rearrangement joins TRBV19 to TRBJ2-1, with D perhaps matching TRBD2 (5 bases). The CDR3 is 11 amino acids. Trimming pared 7 bases from V and 7 bases from J, leaving 8 bases between. Germline assignment: CDR1 LNHDA and CDR2 SQIVND (reference sequence). The CDR3 sequence: CASKAENEQFF. In DNA form, the CDR3 reads TGTGCCAGTAAAGCGGAGAATGAGCAGTTCTTC.

This clonotype was seen repeatedly, ten times or more. The chain carries TRBV5-6 and TRBJ2-7; no clear D gene. Germline V gene sequence: CDR1 SGHDT, CDR2 YYEEEE. The CDR3 has 14 residues. V shed 4 bases and J shed 8 bases, with 19 bases lying between them. The CDR3 nucleotides are TGTGCCAGCAGCCCTTTGGACCACGATACCAAGCAGTACTTC. This codes for CASSPLDHDTKQYF.

This clonotype has a handful of counts. This chain's CDR3 is CASSLGNSGRALNEQFF. CDR3 DNA sequence: TGTGCCAGCAGCTTAGGTAATAGCGGGAGGGCCCTCAATGAGCAGTTCTTC. V gene TRBV7-2 combines with J gene TRBJ2-1, with TRBD2 matching over 11 bases. V trimming: 1 base; J trimming: 6 bases; junction bases outside the gene matches: 8. This CDR3 spans 17 amino acids. The germline V gene has CDR1 SGHTA and CDR2 FQGNSA.

Many counts were recorded for this clonotype. The rearrangement joins TRBV28 to TRBJ1-3; TRBD1 matches 8 bases. The CDR3 is 15 residues long. V shed 9 bases, J shed 1 base, and the junction held 8 bases outside the gene matches. Per germline, CDR1 MDHEN and CDR2 SYDVKM. This CDR3 reads CASKSGTGSGNTIYF. CDR3 nucleotide sequence: TGTGCCAGTAAATCCGGGACAGGTTCTGGAAACACCATATATTTT.

This clonotype was seen many times. The gene calls are TRBV11-2 and TRBJ2-1; D tentatively reads TRBD1 or TRBD2 (6 bases each). The CDR3 consists of 15 residues. The germline V and J ends were trimmed by 2 bases and 5 bases, with 13 bases remaining between them. In germline, CDR1 is SGHAT, CDR2 FQNNGV. The CDR3 region has the DNA TGTGCCAGCAGCTTATCTAGGGGGGCCGACAATGAGCAGTTCTTC. Residues: CASSLSRGADNEQFF.

This clonotype was recorded at least ten times. The chain joins TRBV3-1 to TRBJ1-1; D call uncertain. The CDR3 loop spans 15 amino acids. Germline V gene sequence: CDR1 LGHDT, CDR2 YNNKEL (reference sequence). The germline V and J ends were trimmed by 1 base and 1 base, with 10 bases remaining between them. CDR3 sequence reads: CASSQVSASNTEAFF. As DNA, the CDR3 is TGTGCCAGCAGCCAAGTATCAGCCTCGAACACTGAAGCTTTCTTT.

This clonotype showed up just a few times. V is TRBV19 and J is TRBJ2-3; maybe TRBD1 (5 bases). Germline V gene data show CDR1 as LNHDA and CDR2 as SQIVND (reference sequence). CDR3 size: 17 residues. V was clipped by 3 bases and J by 6 bases, with 22 bases between them. CDR3 coding DNA: TGTGCCAGTAGTATGGCGACACAGGCATCGGTAATTGATACGCAGTATTTT. It translates to CASSMATQASVIDTQYF.

There are many counts of this clonotype. The chain recombines TRBV9 with TRBJ2-5, with 7 nucleotides matching TRBD2. The germline CDR1 and CDR2 sequences are SGDLS and YYNGEE. This CDR3 has 15 residues. J gave up 5 bases and V 1 base, and 8 bases lay outside the gene matches. CDR3 bases: TGTGCCAGCAGCGTAAGCTCGGGGGGACTGGAGACCCAGTACTTC. This encodes CASSVSSGGLETQYF.

The table lists this clonotype with many counts. The CDR3 DNA reads as TGTGCCAGCTGCCGCGGGGGAGCCTACAATGAGCAGTTCTTC. Translation: CASCRGGAYNEQFF. This chain connects TRBV27 to TRBJ2-1; 7 bases match TRBD2. Germline loops: CDR1 MNHEY, CDR2 SMNVEV (reference sequence). The CDR3 contains 14 residues. J was trimmed by 2 bases and V by 8 bases; bases with no gene match: 6.